Each of the 5 T cell receptor beta chains below was sequenced from the same sample in a study of blood T cell repertoires in COVID-19. Clones were sequenced by immunoSEQ multiplex PCR, and TCRdb holds only the in-frame ones, with some missing. The sample has approximately 110,000 clones, more than 75% seen once; the top ten hold roughly 1.4%. Input material: peripheral blood. These receptors all come from a man in his forties with acute or convalescent COVID-19.

The genes are TRBV6-2 or TRBV6-3 and TRBJ2-1, with D possibly matching TRBD2 (6 bases). Deletions cut 3 bases from V and 5 bases from J, with 23 bases between. This CDR3 region has 18 residues. Germline V gene sequence: CDR1 MNHEY, CDR2 SVGEGT. CDR3 sequence: CASSYSTRSGRRDNEQFF. CDR3 DNA sequence: TGTGCCAGCAGTTATTCCACCCGTTCAGGGAGGAGGGACAATGAGCAGTTCTTC.

This chain joins TRBV5-1 and TRBJ1-3; maybe TRBD1 (6 bases). The CDR3 covers 15 residues. Trimming removed 4 bases from V and 0 bases from J, with 11 bases in between. The germline CDR1 and CDR2 sequences are SGHRS and YFSETQ. The CDR3 loop reads CASSPGHLSGNTIYF. The CDR3, as DNA: TGCGCCAGCAGCCCGGGACATCTCTCTGGAAACACCATATATTTT. The full variable domain, completed using reference TRBV5-1 and TRBJ1-3, is KAGVTQTPRYLIKTRGQQVTLSCSPISGHRSVSWYQQTPGQGLQFLFEYFSETQRNKGNFPGRFSGRQFSNSRSEMNVSTLELGDSALYLCASSPGHLSGNTIYFGEGSWLTVV.

This clone has just one count. This chain joins TRBV21-1 and TRBJ2-1; the table's D call, TRBD1, was not checked against the DNA. TRBV21-1 is a pseudogene. The CDR3 is 12 amino acids. The CDR3 sequence is CASGAGNNEQFF. The CDR3 DNA is TGTGCCAGCGGCGCAGGTAACAATGAGCAGTTCTTC.

The chain couples TRBV18 to TRBJ1-3; D is uncertain. This CDR3 spans 16 amino acids. V lost 3 bases to trimming and J lost 0 bases, with 12 bases between them. Germline-derived CDR1 and CDR2 are KGHSH and LQKENI. The CDR3, as DNA: TGTGCCAGCTCACCCAGACGGAGTCTCTCTGGAAACACCATATATTTT. Its translation is CASSPRRSLSGNTIYF.

This chain joins TRBV28 and TRBJ1-1; maybe TRBD1 (5 bases). Germline CDR1 and CDR2: MDHEN and SYDVKM. Between the trimmed V and J ends, which lost 5 bases and 0 bases, there was a span of 10 bases. The CDR3 sequence is 14 residues long. DNA for the CDR3: TGTGCCAGCAGTCCCAGGGTCGTGAACACTGAAGCTTTCTTT. Its protein is CASSPRVVNTEAFF.